Described below is a single TCR beta chain sequence and its context. This sample stems from a study of OX40 agonist ivuxolimab in advanced cancers. Some clones are missing from TCRdb's copy, which holds only in-frame ones; the method was immunoSEQ multiplex PCR. The profile shows about 68,000 clones, about 91% of them singletons. The CDR3 length is 14 residues. V was trimmed by 5 bases and J by 1 base, leaving 11 bases between them. Germline values: CDR1 LNHDA, CDR2 SQIVND (reference sequence). This TCR derives from an adult with an advanced solid tumor such as melanoma, head and neck, liver or kidney cancer. J is TRBJ1-1 and V is TRBV19; D is perhaps TRBD1 (6 bases). Sequencing used CD4+ or CD8+ T cells sorted from blood, obtained in a trial of the OX40 agonist ivuxolimab. The CDR3 reads CASSQQGGNTEAFF. CDR3 in DNA: TGTGCCAGTAGTCAACAGGGTGGGAACACTGAAGCTTTCTTT.